This TCR beta chain derives from a study of blood T cell repertoires in COVID-19. Overall study: Some COVID-19 samples were acute and others convalescent; all came from the United States, Italy and Spain. PBMCs, B-cell-depleted T cells, or T cells were the source of the cDNA or gDNA that made up the material.

V lost 1 base and J lost 1, with 7 bases in between. Germline V gene lookup returns CDR1 LGHDT and CDR2 YNNKEL (reference sequence). The CDR3 runs to 14 residues. Original data processing: Reference gene primer amplification gave nucleated cell count estimates. Sequencing was performed with immunoSEQ multiplex PCR; in TCRdb, only in-frame clones are kept and a portion is missing. V and J calls and clone size are given by that table; D and trimming were obtained from the DNA. The sample has about 100,000 clones, roughly four fifths seen once; the top ten hold around 4.8%. The TCR was taken from a man between 60 and 75 years old with acute or convalescent COVID-19. The rearrangement joins TRBV3-1 (or the pseudogene TRBV3-2) to TRBJ1-1, with a weak D call TRBD1 (5 bases). Sequencing was performed on peripheral blood. CDR3 sequence: CASSQGQKNTEAFF. The CDR3 DNA sequence: TGTGCCAGCAGCCAAGGACAGAAGAACACTGAAGCTTTCTTT.